These 12 T cell receptor beta chains came from one sample sequenced in a study of T cell repertoires in cytomegalovirus infection. In TCRdb, the reads were re-called with MiXCR into one record per CDR3 protein. Here the sample spans around 630,000 distinct CDR3 sequences, more than 20% being singletons. Sequences were obtained from CD8+ T cells from PBMCs. The receptor set was obtained from a human donor in good health (CMV status not recorded). Some clones in this sample may be carry-over from other donors' samples.

This clonotype was observed at least ten times. The V and J genes are TRBV7-8 and TRBJ1-5; the D gene is possibly TRBD1 (5 bases). The length of the CDR3 is 16 residues. Germline V gene data show CDR1 as SGHVS and CDR2 as FQNEAQ. Trimming took off 1 base at V and 4 bases at J, with 14 bases between the two ends. The CDR3 DNA reads as TGTGCCAGCAGCTTAGATCCCGGGGGGATTAATCAGCCCCAGCATTTT. Amino acid sequence: CASSLDPGGINQPQHF.

At least ten counts were recorded for this clonotype. The genes are TRBV6-2 or TRBV6-3 and TRBJ2-7; 8 positions agree with TRBD1. CDR1 and CDR2 (germline): MNHEY, SVGEGT. The V and J ends lost 7 bases and 5 bases, in that order; junction bases with no gene match: 19. The CDR3 runs 17 residues. This CDR3 is CASNTDTLTGVGDEQYV. The CDR3 nucleotides read TGTGCCAGCAATACCGATACGCTGACAGGGGTCGGGGACGAGCAGTACGTC.

In the case of this clonotype: Sequence at one end of the junction differs from germline and may be a read error. The rearrangement links TRBV7-2 to TRBJ1-3, with D uncertain. The germline V gene has CDR1 SGHTA and CDR2 FQGNSA. The CDR3 has 16 residues. This chain's CDR3 is CASSLGGYLSGNAIYF. As DNA, the CDR3 is TGTGCCAGCAGCTTAGGCGGGTACCTCTCTGGAAACGCCATATATTTT.

V gene TRBV20-1 combines with J gene TRBJ2-3; D may correspond to TRBD1 or TRBD2 (5 bases each). The germline V gene encodes CDR1 DFQATT and CDR2 SNEGSKA (reference sequence). CDR3 size: 16 residues. V lost 5 bases, J lost 0 bases, and 18 bases lay in between. The CDR3 loop reads CSAEGTDPSSTDTQYF. The DNA for the CDR3 is TGCAGTGCTGAAGGGACGGACCCTTCTAGCACAGATACGCAGTATTTT.

The CDR3 sequence is CASRRTRYSNQPQHF. The CDR3 coding sequence is TGTGCCAGCAGACGGACCCGTTATAGCAATCAGCCCCAGCATTTT. The chain is built from TRBV6-2 or TRBV6-3 and TRBJ1-5; D is ambiguous. The CDR3 consists of 15 residues. The V end lost 6 bases, the J end lost 0 bases, and 12 bases lay between the germline ends. Germline V gene lookup returns CDR1 MNHEY and CDR2 SVGEGT.

The V and J genes are TRBV4-3 and TRBJ2-2; possibly TRBD2 for D (5 bases). V was cut by 5 bases and J by 4 bases, with 14 bases left in between. Germline CDR1 LGHNA, CDR2 YSLEER. This CDR3 comprises 15 residues. The CDR3 DNA follows: TGCGCCAGCAGCGGAGGCGAAAATCCCACCGGGGAGCTGTTTTTT. It specifies CASSGGENPTGELFF.

This clonotype was seen a handful of times. The chain couples TRBV6-5 to TRBJ1-1, with D tentatively TRBD1 (5 bases). V was pared by 5 bases and J by 10 bases, with 23 bases between. In germline, CDR1 is MNHEY, CDR2 SVGAGI. CDR3 length: 15 residues. The CDR3 region has the DNA TGTGCCAGCAGTCCCACACCCGGGGGTCGGGTCGTAGCTTTCTTT. The encoded protein is CASSPTPGGRVVAFF.

Worth noting for this clonotype: The junction departs from germline at one end; a sequencing error may be responsible. V gene TRBV6-5 combines with J gene TRBJ2-1, with unresolved D. The germline gives CDR1 MNHEY, CDR2 SVGAGI. The CDR3 is 14 residues long. The CDR3 is CANSWMERPNEQFF. The DNA for the CDR3 is TGTGCCAACAGTTGGATGGAGAGACCTAATGAGCAGTTCTTC.

The rearrangement links TRBV27 to TRBJ2-1, with D perhaps matching TRBD1 or TRBD2 (5 bases each). In germline, CDR1 is MNHEY, CDR2 SMNVEV (reference sequence). V was trimmed by 5 bases and J by 8 bases, leaving 22 bases between them. CDR3 size: 16 residues. CDR3 DNA sequence: TGTGCCAGCAGTACCACCGGGACCATGCTGATCTATGAGCAGTTCTTC. Protein product: CASSTTGTMLIYEQFF.

Concerning this clonotype itself: A much larger clone differs by one base, so this may be a read error. The chain uses TRBV7-6 and TRBJ2-5, with TRBD2 as a possible D gene (6 bases). Germline-derived CDR1 and CDR2 are SGHVS and FNYEAQ. This CDR3 comprises 15 residues. CDR3 sequence: CVSSLIGSGQETQYF. Written as DNA, the CDR3 is TGTGTCAGCAGCTTAATCGGTAGCGGCCAAGAGACCCAGTACTTC.

V usage is TRBV9 and J usage is TRBJ2-1, with a tentative D call TRBD2 (6 bases). Germline CDR1 and CDR2: SGDLS and YYNGEE. The CDR3 is 16 residues long. Trimming pared 0 bases from V and 8 bases from J, leaving 18 bases between. CDR3 bases: TGTGCCAGCAGCGTAGAGGAGGACTACCTGAGGGATGAGCAGTTCTTC. Residues: CASSVEEDYLRDEQFF. The full variable domain, rest sourced from reference TRBV9 and TRBJ2-1, is DSGVTQTPKHLITATGQRVTLRCSPRSGDLSVYWYQQSLDQGLQFLIQYYNGEERAKGNILERFSAQQFPDLHSELNLSSLELGDSALYFCASSVEEDYLRDEQFFGPGTRLTVL.

This chain joins TRBV12-3 or TRBV12-4 and TRBJ2-7; D is uncertain. Deletions cut 4 bases from V and 9 bases from J, with 13 bases between. The CDR3 has 12 residues. In DNA, the CDR3 is TGTGCCAGCAGTTCGGGTGGCAACGTGCAGTACGTC. The encoded protein is CASSSGGNVQYV.